This T cell receptor beta chain was identified in a study of blood T cell repertoires in COVID-19. V lost 1 base and J lost 3; bases outside the gene matches: 4. CDR3 size: 16 residues. Germline CDR1 and CDR2: SGHAT and FQNNGV. Assay used: immunoSEQ multiplex PCR; TCRdb lists only in-frame clones, some missing. The sample records approximately 240,000 clones, under 85% being singletons. The rearrangement uses TRBV11-2 and TRBJ2-5; 11 bases line up with TRBD2. The sequencing sample was made of peripheral blood. The receptor comes from a human donor in a cohort sampled during active COVID-19. CDR3 DNA: TGTGCCAGCAGCTTAGGCGGGACTAGCGGAAAAGAGACCCAGTACTTC. Its protein product is CASSLGGTSGKETQYF. Looking up the rest from reference TRBV11-2 and TRBJ2-5 gives the full variable domain: EAGVAQSPRYKIIEKRQSVAFWCNPISGHATLYWYQQILGQGPKLLIQFQNNGVVDDSQLPKDRFSAERLKGVDSTLKIQPAKLEDSAVYLCASSLGGTSGKETQYFGPGTRLLVL.